This T cell receptor (beta chain) was documented in a study of shared clonotypes between healthy human individuals. Germline lookup yields CDR1 MNHEY and CDR2 SVGAGI. This CDR3 has 15 residues. Sequencing was performed with immunoSEQ multiplex PCR; in TCRdb, only in-frame clones are kept and a portion is missing. The sample includes about 510,000 clones, about 79% seen only once; the top ten take around 12%. Sequencing used PBMCs. This clonotype was obtained from a middle-aged woman in good health. Some clones in this sample may be carry-over from other donors' samples. The chain is built from TRBV6-5 and TRBJ2-5; D might be TRBD2 (6 bases). Gene TRBJ2-7 matches the end of the DNA better, so the J call may be wrong. CDR3 residues: CASSLIHGSSYEQYF. The CDR3 DNA is TGTGCCAGCAGTTTGATTCACGGGAGCTCCTACGAGCAGTACTTC.